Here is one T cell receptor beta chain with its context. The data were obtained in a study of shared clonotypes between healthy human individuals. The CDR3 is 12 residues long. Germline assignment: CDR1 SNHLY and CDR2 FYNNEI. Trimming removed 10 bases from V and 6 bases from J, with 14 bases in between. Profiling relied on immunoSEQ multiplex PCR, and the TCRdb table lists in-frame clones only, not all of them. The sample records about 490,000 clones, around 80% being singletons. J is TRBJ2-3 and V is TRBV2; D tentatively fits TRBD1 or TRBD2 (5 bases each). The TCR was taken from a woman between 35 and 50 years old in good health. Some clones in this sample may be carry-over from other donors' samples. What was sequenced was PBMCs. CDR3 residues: CATGTTYDTQYF. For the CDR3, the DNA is TGTGCCACCGGGACCACTTATGATACGCAGTATTTT.